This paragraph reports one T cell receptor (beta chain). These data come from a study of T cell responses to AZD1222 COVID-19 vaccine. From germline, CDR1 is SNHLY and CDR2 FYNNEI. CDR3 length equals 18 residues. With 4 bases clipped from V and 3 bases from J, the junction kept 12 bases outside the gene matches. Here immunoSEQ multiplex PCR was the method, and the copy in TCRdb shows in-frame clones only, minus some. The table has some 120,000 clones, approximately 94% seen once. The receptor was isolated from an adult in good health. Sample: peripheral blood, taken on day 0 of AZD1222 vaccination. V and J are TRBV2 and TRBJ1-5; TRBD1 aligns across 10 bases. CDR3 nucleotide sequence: TGTGCCAGCAGTGTTACGGGACAGGGGTCTCGGTCCAATCAGCCCCAGCATTTT. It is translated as CASSVTGQGSRSNQPQHF. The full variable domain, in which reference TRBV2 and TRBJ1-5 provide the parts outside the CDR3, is EPEVTQTPSHQVTQMGQEVILRCVPISNHLYFYWYRQILGQKVEFLVSFYNNEISEKSEIFDDQFSVERPDGSNFTLKIRSTKLEDSAMYFCASSVTGQGSRSNQPQHFGDGTRLSIL.